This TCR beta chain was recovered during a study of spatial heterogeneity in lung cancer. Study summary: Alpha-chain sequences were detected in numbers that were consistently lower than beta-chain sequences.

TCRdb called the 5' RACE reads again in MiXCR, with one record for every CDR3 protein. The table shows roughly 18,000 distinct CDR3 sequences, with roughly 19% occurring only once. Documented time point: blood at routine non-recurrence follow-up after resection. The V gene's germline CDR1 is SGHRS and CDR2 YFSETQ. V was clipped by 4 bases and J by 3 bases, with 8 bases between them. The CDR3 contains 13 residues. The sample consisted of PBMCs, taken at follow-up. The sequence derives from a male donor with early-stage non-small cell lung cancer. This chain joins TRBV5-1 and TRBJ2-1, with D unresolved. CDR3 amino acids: CASSRTDYNEQFF. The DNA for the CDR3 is TGCGCCAGCAGCCGGACGGACTACAATGAGCAGTTCTTC.